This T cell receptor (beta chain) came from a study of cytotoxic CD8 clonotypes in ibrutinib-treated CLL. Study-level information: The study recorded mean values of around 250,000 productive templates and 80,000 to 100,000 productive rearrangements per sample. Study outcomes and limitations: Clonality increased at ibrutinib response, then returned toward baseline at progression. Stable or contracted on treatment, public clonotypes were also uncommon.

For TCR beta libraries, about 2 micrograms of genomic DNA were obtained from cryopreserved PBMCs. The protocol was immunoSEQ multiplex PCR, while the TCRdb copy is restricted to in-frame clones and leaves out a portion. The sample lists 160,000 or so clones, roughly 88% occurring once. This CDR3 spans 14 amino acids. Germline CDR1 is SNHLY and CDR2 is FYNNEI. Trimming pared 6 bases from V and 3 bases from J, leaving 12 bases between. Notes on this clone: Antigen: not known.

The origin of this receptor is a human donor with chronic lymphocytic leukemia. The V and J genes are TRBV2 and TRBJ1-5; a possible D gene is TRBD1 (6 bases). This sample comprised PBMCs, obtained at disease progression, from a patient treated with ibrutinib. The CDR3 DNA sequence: TGTGCCAGCAGCCGGCAGGGGAACAATCAGCCCCAGCATTTT. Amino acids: CASSRQGNNQPQHF.